A selection of T cell receptor beta chains follows, all from one sample in a study of vaccination and CD4 T cells after COVID-19. The antigens these receptors bind are not known. TCRdb redid the calling of the PCR reads with MiXCR, one entry per CDR3 protein. The top ten hold around 14% of the sample, which has around 14,000 distinct CDR3 sequences, approximately 60% seen once. Sequencing was done on a sample of CD4+ T cells from blood, cultured in vitro. The origin of the receptors is a human donor who had recovered from COVID-19. CDR3s include the opening cysteine and the closing phenylalanine or tryptophan. A D gene is named only where the DNA matches it firmly. Not all rows give a size; the values are once, few, many and, for expanded clones, a class.

V gene	clone size	D gene	J gene	CDR3 protein	CDR3 DNA
TRBV19	.	TRBD1	TRBJ2-2	CASSITGGDTGELFF	TGTGCCAGTAGTATAACAGGGGGCGACACCGGGGAGCTGTTTTTT
TRBV6-1	few	.	TRBJ1-1	CASSGAALNTEAFF	TGTGCCAGCAGCGGGGCGGCTTTGAACACTGAAGCTTTCTTT
TRBV7-8	.	TRBD2	TRBJ2-3	CASSLGQASGFRTGTDTQYF	TGTGCCAGCAGCTTAGGTCAGGCTAGCGGCTTTCGGACTGGCACAGATACGCAGTATTTT
TRBV30	few	.	TRBJ1-5	CAWRPSSLGNQPQHF	TGTGCCTGGAGGCCCTCCTCTTTAGGCAATCAGCCCCAGCATTTT
TRBV7-6	.	TRBD2	TRBJ2-3	CASSRQAGTSGRAFADTQYF	TGTGCCAGCAGCCGCCAGGCCGGGACTAGCGGGAGGGCCTTCGCAGATACGCAGTATTTT
TRBV6-1	.	.	TRBJ1-5	CASSEYSNQPQHF	TGTGCCAGCAGTGAATATAGCAATCAGCCCCAGCATTTT
TRBV12-3/TRBV12-4	once	TRBD2	TRBJ2-3	CASRLAGEDTQYF	TGTGCCAGCAGGCTAGCGGGCGAGGATACGCAGTATTTT
TRBV5-1	once	TRBD2	TRBJ2-2	CASTGTSNTGELFF	TGCGCCAGCACCGGGACTAGCAACACCGGGGAGCTGTTTTTT
TRBV6-5	medium-sized	TRBD2	TRBJ2-5	CASSYSASGRAGETQYF	TGTGCCAGCAGTTACTCGGCTAGCGGGAGGGCTGGCGAGACCCAGTACTTC
TRBV20-1	.	.	TRBJ2-5	CSARPGHLQETQCF	TGCAGTGCTAGACCGGGACACCTCCAAGAGACCCAGTGCTTC
TRBV6-1	.	.	TRBJ1-4	CASQGVGEKLFF	TGTGCCAGCCAAGGGGTGGGAGAAAAACTGTTTTTT
TRBV29-1	.	.	TRBJ1-2	CSVEDKNYGYTF	TGCAGCGTTGAAGACAAGAACTATGGCTACACCTTC
TRBV7-7	.	TRBD1	TRBJ2-3	CASSLGQGLDTQYF	TGTGCCAGCAGCTTAGGACAGGGCCTAGATACGCAGTATTTT
TRBV4-3	.	TRBD2	TRBJ2-3	CASSLARVAGATDTQYF	TGCGCCAGCAGCCTCGCTAGGGTAGCGGGAGCAACCGATACGCAGTATTTT
TRBV6-1	few	.	TRBJ1-5	CASSEWWGTRDSNQPQHF	TGTGCCAGCAGTGAATGGTGGGGAACACGGGATAGCAATCAGCCCCAGCATTTT
TRBV19	.	.	TRBJ2-3	CASSIGTVRTDTQYF	TGTGCCAGTAGTATAGGAACAGTTCGCACAGATACGCAGTATTTT
TRBV20-1	once	.	TRBJ2-1	CSAQSSTSYNEQFF	TGCAGTGCTCAATCTAGCACCTCATACAATGAGCAGTTCTTC
TRBV30	.	.	TRBJ2-2	CAWRAWGGNTGELFF	TGTGCCTGGAGAGCGTGGGGCGGGAACACCGGGGAGCTGTTTTTT
TRBV7-8	.	.	TRBJ2-3	CASSFAWRAGRWDTQYF	TGTGCCAGCAGCTTCGCTTGGAGGGCAGGTAGATGGGATACGCAGTATTTT
TRBV21-1	few	.	TRBJ2-5	CASSPSGRTAWETQYF	TGTGCCAGCAGCCCTAGCGGGAGGACTGCATGGGAGACCCAGTACTTC
TRBV20-1	.	TRBD2	TRBJ2-1	CSADLLAGSRNEQFF	TGCAGTGCTGACCTACTAGCGGGATCTCGCAATGAGCAGTTCTTC
TRBV10-3	.	TRBD1	TRBJ1-1	CATHGQGNVGTEAFF	TGTGCCACCCACGGACAGGGCAATGTGGGCACTGAAGCTTTCTTT
TRBV24-1	.	.	TRBJ2-5	CATSGGSDETQYF	TGTGCCACCAGTGGAGGGAGTGACGAGACCCAGTACTTC
TRBV30	few	.	TRBJ1-1	CAWSPQNTEAFF	TGTGCCTGGAGTCCTCAGAATACTGAAGCTTTCTTT
TRBV12-3/TRBV12-4	.	.	TRBJ1-5	CASSLARDQPQHF	TGTGCCAGCAGCTTAGCTAGGGATCAGCCCCAGCATTTT
TRBV7-2	few	.	TRBJ1-1	CASSLVAANTEAFF	TGTGCCAGCAGCTTAGTAGCCGCGAACACTGAAGCTTTCTTT
TRBV20-1	.	.	TRBJ1-2	CSAPDTGNYGYTF	TGCAGTGCTCCGGACACTGGGAACTATGGCTACACCTTC
TRBV7-9	.	.	TRBJ1-1	CASSSQLPDGEAFF	TGTGCCAGCAGTTCTCAACTCCCGGACGGCGAAGCTTTCTTT
TRBV24-1	few	.	TRBJ2-3	CATKGIDTQYF	TGTGCCACCAAGGGGATCGATACGCAGTATTTT
TRBV2	.	.	TRBJ2-1	CASSTLRGRDEQFF	TGTGCCAGCAGTACCCTACGAGGGCGCGATGAGCAGTTCTTC
TRBV11-2	.	.	TRBJ2-7	CASTRGQGVYEQYF	TGTGCCAGCACCCGGGGGCAGGGGGTCTACGAGCAGTACTTC
TRBV15	.	.	TRBJ2-2	CARTGNTGELFF	TGTGCCCGTACGGGGAACACCGGGGAGCTGTTTTTT
TRBV5-1	once	.	TRBJ2-3	CASADTPSTDTQYF	TGCGCCAGCGCGGACACACCTAGCACAGATACGCAGTATTTT
TRBV20-1	.	TRBD1	TRBJ1-1	CSARTDRGTEAFF	TGCAGTGCTCGAACCGACAGGGGAACTGAAGCTTTCTTT
TRBV5-4	.	.	TRBJ2-2	CASSQDLENTGELFF	TGTGCCAGCAGCCAGGACTTAGAGAACACCGGGGAGCTGTTTTTT
TRBV11-2	.	.	TRBJ2-1	CASSLDLANEQFF	TGTGCCAGCAGCTTAGATCTAGCGAATGAGCAGTTCTTC
TRBV20-1	few	.	TRBJ2-3	CSARSPPDTQYF	TGCAGTGCTAGGTCCCCCCCAGATACGCAGTATTTT
TRBV27	few	.	TRBJ2-3	CASMRGGVADTQYF	TGTGCCAGCATGCGTGGGGGAGTCGCAGATACGCAGTATTTT
TRBV6-1	once	TRBD2	TRBJ2-5	CASSEAPSGVQETQYF	TGTGCCAGCAGTGAAGCGCCTAGCGGGGTCCAAGAGACCCAGTACTTC
TRBV20-1	few	.	TRBJ1-1	CSARSGNTEAFF	TGCAGTGCTAGGTCCGGGAACACTGAAGCTTTCTTT
TRBV2	.	TRBD1	TRBJ2-7	CATSPRDRGRSSHEQYF	TGTGCCACCAGCCCCCGGGACAGGGGTAGGTCTAGTCACGAGCAGTACTTC
TRBV6-1	few	TRBD1	TRBJ1-6	CASSVGQGEGSPLHF	TGTGCCAGCAGCGTGGGACAGGGAGAGGGTTCACCCCTCCACTTT
TRBV7-7	.	TRBD2	TRBJ2-2	CASSLGGLALPGELFF	TGTGCCAGCAGCTTAGGGGGACTAGCGCTCCCCGGGGAGCTGTTTTTT
TRBV28	once	.	TRBJ1-2	CASKQGGPGYGYTF	TGTGCCAGCAAACAGGGAGGCCCTGGATATGGCTACACCTTC
TRBV24-1	.	TRBD1	TRBJ2-5	CATSDLGQDQETQYF	TGTGCCACCAGCGACCTAGGACAGGACCAAGAGACCCAGTACTTC
TRBV6-1	.	.	TRBJ2-3	CASSDRLGDTQYF	TGTGCCAGCAGTGATCGGTTGGGAGATACGCAGTATTTT
TRBV20-1	few	TRBD2	TRBJ2-1	CSARDQRIAGGPRNEQFF	TGCAGTGCTAGAGATCAAAGGATAGCGGGAGGGCCTAGAAATGAGCAGTTCTTC
TRBV2	.	.	TRBJ2-2	CASTSSPGELFF	TGTGCCAGCACGTCTTCCCCCGGGGAGCTGTTTTTT
TRBV29-1	.	.	TRBJ2-3	CSVLGRTRDTQYF	TGCAGCGTTCTTGGGCGGACCAGAGATACGCAGTATTTT
TRBV7-2	.	.	TRBJ1-2	CASSLIGQRLDGYTF	TGTGCCAGCAGCTTAATCGGACAGAGGTTGGATGGCTACACCTTC
TRBV10-3	.	.	TRBJ1-3	CASAAGAGNTIYF	TGTGCGTCGGCAGCCGGGGCTGGAAACACCATATATTTT
TRBV20-1	.	.	TRBJ2-5	CSARVPTALGKETQYF	TGCAGTGCTAGAGTACCCACCGCCCTTGGGAAAGAGACCCAGTACTTC